A selection of T cell receptor beta chains follows, all from one sample in a study of T cells in Graves' hyperthyroidism and ophthalmopathy. TCRdb passed the multiplex PCR reads through MiXCR, listing each CDR3 protein once. This sample yields around 610,000 distinct CDR3 sequences, of which over 12% are seen a single time; around 4.5% belongs to the top ten. The sample comprised blood. Receptors originate from a woman in her thirties or forties with Graves' ophthalmopathy. Both conserved end residues are part of each CDR3. A D gene is named only where the DNA matches it firmly. Some rows mark clone size as missing; the rest say once, few, many or name a class of expanded clone.

v_call	d_call	cdr3_length	clone_size	j_call	cdr3_aa	cdr3_nt
TRBV7-2	NA	14	few	TRBJ1-1	CASKVAEVWTEAFF	TGTGCCAGCAAGGTCGCCGAGGTCTGGACTGAAGCTTTCTTT
TRBV28	NA	16	many	TRBJ2-7	CASSSSGTEFSYEQYF	TGTGCCAGCAGTTCCTCCGGGACGGAATTCTCCTACGAGCAGTACTTC
TRBV28	NA	13	NA	TRBJ2-7	CASSRTGFWEQYF	TGTGCCAGCAGTAGAACGGGGTTTTGGGAGCAGTACTTC
TRBV29-1	NA	11	many	TRBJ2-7	CSVDTSYEQYF	TGCAGCGTTGACACATCCTACGAGCAGTACTTC
TRBV19	NA	15	NA	TRBJ1-1	CASINPEGRNTEAFF	TGTGCCAGTATCAACCCAGAAGGGAGAAACACTGAAGCTTTCTTT
TRBV12-3/TRBV12-4	NA	13	many	TRBJ1-1	CASSLGGLFEAFF	TGTGCCAGCAGTTTGGGGGGGCTCTTTGAAGCTTTCTTT
TRBV6-5	NA	15	many	TRBJ2-2	CASTLAPSNTGELFF	TGTGCCAGCACCTTAGCCCCGAGTAACACCGGGGAGCTGTTTTTT
TRBV6-5	NA	13	many	TRBJ1-2	CASTYALRGGYTF	TGTGCCAGCACTTACGCCCTGAGGGGTGGCTACACCTTC
TRBV30	TRBD2	14	NA	TRBJ2-7	CAWSVTSGAYEQYF	TGTGCCTGGAGTGTGACTAGCGGTGCCTACGAGCAGTACTTC
TRBV2	NA	14	few	TRBJ2-2	CASRWDVNTGELFF	TGTGCCAGCAGATGGGACGTAAACACCGGGGAGCTGTTTTTT
TRBV11-2	NA	13	few	TRBJ2-2	CASSVGLDGELFF	TGTGCCAGCAGCGTGGGTTTGGACGGGGAGCTGTTTTTT
TRBV9	TRBD2	16	NA	TRBJ2-1	CASSVAASGGGNEQFF	TGTGCCAGCAGCGTAGCTGCTAGCGGGGGGGGGAATGAGCAGTTCTTC
TRBV19	NA	13	many	TRBJ1-2	CASSAGSSWAYTF	TGTGCCAGTAGTGCGGGATCCTCATGGGCCTACACCTTC
TRBV10-1	NA	17	few	TRBJ1-3	CASSNSGLRNSGNTIYF	TGCGCCAGCAGTAATTCGGGCCTCCGAAACTCTGGAAACACCATATATTTT
TRBV15	TRBD2	15	many	TRBJ2-1	CATSERTASGTSRFF	TGTGCCACCAGCGAGCGAACCGCATCCGGGACTAGCCGATTCTTC
TRBV7-9	NA	15	many	TRBJ1-1	CASSFSGRGNTEAFF	TGTGCCAGCAGCTTTTCTGGCAGGGGAAATACTGAAGCTTTCTTT
TRBV3-1	NA	15	few	TRBJ2-7	CASKTGTQSSYEQYF	TGTGCCAGCAAGACCGGGACCCAATCCTCCTACGAGCAGTACTTC
TRBV3-1	NA	12	many	TRBJ2-2	CASMPGAGELFF	TGTGCCAGCATGCCGGGGGCCGGGGAGCTGTTTTTT
TRBV20-1	NA	14	many	TRBJ1-5	CSATPGLNNQPQHF	TGCAGTGCTACCCCGGGACTTAACAATCAGCCCCAGCATTTT